This passage covers 30 T cell receptor beta chains from one sample sequenced in a study of beta chain features in type 1 diabetes. Expressed TCRB transcripts were sequenced, since all the RNA that had been isolated was reverse transcribed. Sequencing used immunoSEQ multiplex PCR; TCRdb keeps in-frame clones, though not all of them. The sample contains 450,000 to 600,000 clones, approximately 30% of which appear only once. Specimen: naive CD4+ T cells from blood. These receptors originate from a man younger than 35 in good health.

In its sample, this clone was seen a few times. This chain connects TRBV30 to TRBJ2-7; D is unresolved. V was shortened by 0 bases and J by 3 bases, with 12 bases between the two germline ends. Per the germline V gene, CDR1 is GTSNPN and CDR2 is SVGIG (reference sequence). This CDR3 is 14 amino acids long. The CDR3 DNA reads as TGTGCCTGGAGTGTACGCCTGGGCGGCTACGAGCAGTACTTC. It yields the protein CAWSVRLGGYEQYF.

The V call is TRBV7-2, the J call TRBJ2-3, with 8 bases matching TRBD2. CDR3 length: 15 amino acids. Per the germline V gene, CDR1 is SGHTA and CDR2 is FQGNSA. The J segment lost 1 base and the V segment lost 8 bases, leaving 8 bases of the junction unmatched. The CDR3, as DNA: TGTGCCAGCGCGTCCCTCGGGGGGGGCACAGATACGCAGTATTTT. Amino acids: CASASLGGGTDTQYF.

The V gene is TRBV5-6, the J gene TRBJ1-5; D might be TRBD1 (5 bases). Germline V gene sequence: CDR1 SGHDT, CDR2 YYEEEE. V dropped 1 base and J dropped 1 base, with 12 bases sitting between them. The CDR3 covers 16 residues. The CDR3 sequence is CASSLLGTLSNQPQHF. The CDR3 DNA sequence: TGTGCCAGCAGCTTGTTGGGGACGTTGAGCAATCAGCCCCAGCATTTT.

The J gene is TRBJ1-1, the V gene TRBV14, with 7 bases identical to TRBD1. The CDR3 spans 15 residues. Germline CDR1 SGHDN, CDR2 FVKESK. J was trimmed by 5 bases and V by 4 bases; bases with no gene match: 10. In nucleotides, the CDR3 is TGTGCCAGCAGCCGTGATAAGTCAGGGGGAACTGAAGCTTTCTTT. Residues: CASSRDKSGGTEAFF.

This clone has only a few counts. In nucleotides, the CDR3 is TGTGCCTGGAGGGGAACCGGGACTAGCGGGTGGACCTACGAGCAGTACTTC. This gives the protein CAWRGTGTSGWTYEQYF. The chain joins TRBV30 to TRBJ2-7; TRBD2 aligns across 12 bases. Germline V gene lookup returns CDR1 GTSNPN and CDR2 SVGIG (reference sequence). The CDR3 extends over 17 amino acids. The V gene end was trimmed by 3 bases and the J gene end by 2 bases; junction bases not matched to a gene: 11.

This clone was seen a few times. The chain has TRBV9 and TRBJ2-3; TRBD2 matches at 9 bases. Trimming removed 0 bases from V and 3 bases from J; junction bases left unmatched: 11. The V gene's germline CDR1 is SGDLS and CDR2 YYNGEE. The CDR3 totals 18 residues. The CDR3 DNA is TGTGCCAGCAGCGTAGACTACCCGGGACTAGCTAGGACAGATACGCAGTATTTT. Amino acid sequence: CASSVDYPGLARTDTQYF.

The chain has TRBV11-2 and TRBJ2-3, with D possibly TRBD2 on 6 matching bases. The CDR3 has 14 amino acids. Germline V gives CDR1 SGHAT, CDR2 FQNNGV. V gave up 5 bases and J gave up 2 bases, with 11 bases separating them. The CDR3, as DNA: TGTGCCAGCAGCCCGGAGGGACTCACAGATACGCAGTATTTT. It is translated as CASSPEGLTDTQYF. The variable domain in full, completed from reference TRBV11-2 and TRBJ2-3, reads EAGVAQSPRYKIIEKRQSVAFWCNPISGHATLYWYQQILGQGPKLLIQFQNNGVVDDSQLPKDRFSAERLKGVDSTLKIQPAKLEDSAVYLCASSPEGLTDTQYFGPGTRLTVL.

This chain links TRBV4-1 with TRBJ1-1; 7 bases are shared with TRBD1. Germline trimming cut 3 bases from V and 2 bases from J; bases unmatched to any gene: 3. CDR1 and CDR2 from the germline V gene are MGHRA and YSYEKL. The CDR3 consists of 14 residues. CDR3 amino acids: CASSQDRTNTEAFF. The CDR3 DNA reads TGCGCCAGCAGCCAGGACAGGACCAACACTGAAGCTTTCTTT.

The chain uses TRBV4-3 and TRBJ2-7, with 9 bases matching TRBD2. The CDR3 extends over 17 amino acids. Germline assignment: CDR1 LGHNA and CDR2 YSLEER. J was trimmed by 2 bases and V by 2 bases; bases with no gene match: 10. The DNA of the CDR3 is TGCGCCAGCAGCCAACGTTATTTCGCGGGAGGGACCTACGAGCAGTACTTC. This codes for CASSQRYFAGGTYEQYF.

This clone was recorded a few times. The chain recombines TRBV30 with TRBJ2-1, with TRBD1 identical over 7 bases. The V gene's germline CDR1 is GTSNPN and CDR2 SVGIG (reference sequence). Unmatched junction bases numbered 2, after V lost 2 bases and J lost 1 base. This CDR3 has 14 residues. The CDR3 DNA reads TGTGCCTGGAGTAGGGACAGATCCTACAATGAGCAGTTCTTC. Encoded protein: CAWSRDRSYNEQFF.

J is TRBJ2-1 and V is TRBV6-1, with unresolved D. CDR3 length: 13 residues. Germline V CDR1 and CDR2: MNHNS, SASEGT. Between the trimmed V and J ends, which lost 4 bases and 8 bases, there was a span of 12 bases. CDR3 sequence: CASSAGRNHEQFF. The CDR3 DNA follows: TGTGCCAGCAGTGCGGGCAGGAACCATGAGCAGTTCTTC.

In its sample, this clone was seen a few times. The sample contains more than one DNA sequence encoding this CDR3. This chain connects TRBV29-1 to TRBJ1-2; D unclear. V was clipped by 3 bases and J by 4 bases, with 6 bases between them. CDR1 is SQVTM and CDR2 is ANQGSEA in the germline V gene. The CDR3 contains 11 residues. The chain's CDR3 is CSVERSYGYTF. DNA of the CDR3: TGCAGCGTTGAGAGATCCTATGGCTACACCTTC.

V is TRBV7-2 and J is TRBJ1-2; D is possibly TRBD1 (5 bases). The CDR3 loop spans 15 amino acids. Looked up from germline, CDR1 is SGHTA and CDR2 is FQGNSA. V dropped 3 bases and J dropped 3 bases, with 14 bases sitting between them. Here the CDR3 reads CASSFNFGADYGYTF. CDR3 bases: TGTGCCAGCAGCTTTAATTTTGGGGCGGACTATGGCTACACCTTC.

This chain uses TRBV15 with TRBJ1-4, with D perhaps matching TRBD1 (5 bases). The CDR3 length is 16 residues. V was pared by 0 bases and J by 5 bases, with 13 bases between. Germline V CDR1 and CDR2: LNHNV, YYDKDF (reference sequence). CDR3 nucleotide sequence: TGTGCCACCAGCAGAGATCGGAGGGGCGTAAATGAAAAACTGTTTTTT. Translation gives CATSRDRRGVNEKLFF.

As regards this clone: This same CDR3 is encoded by further DNA sequences in the sample. The rearrangement links TRBV30 to TRBJ1-1, with D possibly being TRBD1 (6 bases). V was cut by 3 bases and J by 5 bases, with 7 bases left in between. Germline V gene lookup returns CDR1 GTSNPN and CDR2 SVGIG (reference sequence). The CDR3 spans 11 residues. The CDR3 reads CAWRQGTEAFF. CDR3 nucleotides: TGTGCCTGGAGGCAGGGGACTGAAGCTTTCTTT.

The chain carries TRBV5-1 and TRBJ2-5; TRBD2 matches 8 bases. The germline gives CDR1 SGHRS, CDR2 YFSETQ. This CDR3 spans 15 amino acids. V lost 4 bases, J lost 5 bases, and 10 bases stayed unmatched. The CDR3 nucleotides are TGCGCCAGCAGCCTTGACAGCGGGAGTCGGGAGACCCAGTACTTC. This encodes CASSLDSGSRETQYF.

This clone was seen more than once but under ten times. This chain joins TRBV7-9 and TRBJ2-7, with 12 nucleotides matching TRBD2. This CDR3 is built from 14 residues. The V gene end was trimmed by 5 bases and the J gene end by 5 bases; junction bases not matched to a gene: 4. Germline V gene data show CDR1 as SEHNR and CDR2 as FQNEAQ (reference sequence). This CDR3 reads CASSPGLAGHEQYF. In nucleotides, the CDR3 is TGTGCCAGCAGCCCCGGACTAGCGGGGCACGAGCAGTACTTC.

V usage is TRBV9 and J usage is TRBJ2-1, with D maybe TRBD1 (5 bases). From germline, CDR1 is SGDLS and CDR2 YYNGEE. The CDR3 is 15 amino acids. The ends were cut back, 2 bases at V and 1 base at J, with 10 bases in the middle. DNA for the CDR3: TGTGCCAGCAGCGTGCAGGGTTCGTCCTACAATGAGCAGTTCTTC. Translation gives CASSVQGSSYNEQFF.

V is TRBV5-1 and J is TRBJ2-5; no definite D call. Per the germline V gene, CDR1 is SGHRS and CDR2 is YFSETQ. CDR3 size: 13 residues. The germline V and J ends were trimmed by 2 bases and 5 bases, with 10 bases remaining between them. CDR3 sequence: CASSFELGETQYF. In DNA, the CDR3 is TGCGCCAGCAGCTTTGAACTCGGGGAGACCCAGTACTTC.

This clone was counted a few times. This chain uses TRBV11-1 with TRBJ2-5; D gene ambiguous. The CDR3 spans 14 residues. Germline V CDR1 and CDR2: SGHAT, FQDESV (reference sequence). Trimming shortened V by 4 bases and J by 4 bases, and 13 bases separated the two germline ends. CDR3 protein: CASSSVRAGETQYF. CDR3 in DNA: TGTGCCAGCAGCTCGGTACGAGCTGGAGAGACCCAGTACTTC.

This clone was seen a handful of times. CDR3 residues: CASSVGRDGDNEQFF. The DNA for the CDR3 is TGTGCCAGCAGCGTCGGACGGGATGGGGACAATGAGCAGTTCTTC. The chain recombines TRBV9 with TRBJ2-1, with D tentatively TRBD2 (5 bases). Germline CDR1 and CDR2: SGDLS and YYNGEE. The CDR3 is 15 amino acids. With 2 bases removed from V and 5 bases from J, the gap between germline ends came to 14 bases.

The chain has TRBV10-3 and TRBJ2-7, with D unclear. Looked up from germline, CDR1 is ENHRY and CDR2 is SYGVKD. Trimming shortened V by 0 bases and J by 3 bases, and 9 bases separated the two germline ends. This CDR3 comprises 14 residues. Here the CDR3 reads CAISESLGYYEQYF. DNA for the CDR3: TGTGCCATCAGTGAGTCTCTGGGGTACTACGAGCAGTACTTC.

In this sample, this clone turned up a few times. The same CDR3 is also encoded by other DNA sequences in this sample. V is TRBV29-1 and J is TRBJ2-1; no firm D call. Looked up from germline, CDR1 is SQVTM and CDR2 is ANQGSEA. The V and J ends lost 4 bases and 4 bases respectively, with 8 bases between them. The CDR3 loop spans 12 amino acids. CDR3 sequence: CSVVVSYNEQFF. CDR3 nucleotides: TGCAGCGTTGTTGTCTCTTACAATGAGCAGTTCTTC.

The CDR3 DNA follows: TGTGCCATCGGTTCTAGCTTACGGGAGCAAGAGACCCAGTACTTC. This sequence encodes CAIGSSLREQETQYF. The chain has TRBV10-3 and TRBJ2-5; D is perhaps TRBD2 (6 bases). The V end lost 8 bases, the J end lost 2 bases, and 18 bases lay between the germline ends. This CDR3 comprises 15 residues. CDR1 is ENHRY, CDR2 SYGVKD, per germline.

The chain couples TRBV6-5 to TRBJ2-7; no clear D gene. The CDR3 is made up of 15 amino acids. Germline V CDR1 and CDR2: MNHEY, SVGAGI. The V end was cut by 0 bases, the J end by 2 bases, with 11 bases between. The CDR3 region has the DNA TGTGCCAGCAGTTACTCGATGTCAGGAGCCTACGAGCAGTACTTC. Its protein is CASSYSMSGAYEQYF.

As regards this clone: The same CDR3 can be traced to other DNA sequences in this sample. V is TRBV5-1 and J is TRBJ2-7, with TRBD2 matching over 7 bases. The CDR3 extends over 14 amino acids. From germline, CDR1 is SGHRS and CDR2 YFSETQ. J gave up 0 bases and V 2 bases, and 2 bases lay outside the gene matches. The CDR3: CASSLAGSSYEQYF. The DNA of the CDR3 is TGCGCCAGCAGCTTAGCGGGAAGCTCCTACGAGCAGTACTTC.

The chain has TRBV7-2 and TRBJ2-1; D not certain. Trimming left V 1 base short and J 6 bases short, with 13 bases between. CDR3 size: 15 residues. Germline CDR1 is SGHTA and CDR2 is FQGNSA. The CDR3 DNA sequence: TGTGCCAGCAGCTTAGATCGCCTACAGATCAATGAGCAGTTCTTC. Protein sequence: CASSLDRLQINEQFF.

As concerns this clone: This CDR3 is also generated by other DNA sequences in the sample. The chain combines TRBV5-1 with TRBJ2-1; D possibly corresponds to TRBD2 (5 bases). Per the germline V gene, CDR1 is SGHRS and CDR2 is YFSETQ. Trimming took off 2 bases at V and 0 bases at J, with 9 bases between the two ends. The CDR3 covers 15 residues. In nucleotides, the CDR3 is TGCGCCAGCAGCTTAAGCGGAAACTCCTACAATGAGCAGTTCTTC. This sequence encodes CASSLSGNSYNEQFF.

This chain uses TRBV9 with TRBJ1-2; 8 nucleotides agree with TRBD1. The length of the CDR3 is 14 residues. After removal of 4 bases from V and 2 bases from J, the junction contained 4 bases not matched to a gene. CDR1 and CDR2 from the germline V gene are SGDLS and YYNGEE. CDR3 sequence: CASSNDRGNYGYTF. CDR3 coding DNA: TGTGCCAGCAGCAATGACAGGGGAAACTATGGCTACACCTTC.

There are a few counts of this clone. This sequence joins TRBV4-1 and TRBJ2-1, with TRBD1 as a possible D gene (6 bases). Germline CDR1 reads MGHRA; CDR2 reads YSYEKL. V gave up 0 bases and J gave up 1 base, with 7 bases separating them. The CDR3 sequence is 15 residues long. The CDR3 nucleotides read TGCGCCAGCAGCCAAGAGGGACAATCCTACAATGAGCAGTTCTTC. Its protein product is CASSQEGQSYNEQFF.